The entry below describes one TCR beta chain. Its antigen is still unknown. Base qualities are not provided; no much larger clone lies one nucleotide away. V lost 1 base and J lost 10 bases; the stretch between them is 19 bases long. Taken from the germline V gene, the CDR1 and CDR2 loops are SNHLY and FYNNEI. The CDR3 starts with the cysteine, ends with the phenylalanine, and has 15 residues. The entry retains the CDR3 DNA only, 45 bases that are in frame from base 1. This sample was included in a study of glioma-infiltrating T cells (dated by TCRdb to about 2016). Regarding the complete study: The study sequenced TCR alpha- and beta-chain repertoires from glioma tissue, from non-neoplastic brain tissue and from matched peripheral blood mononuclear cells. To measure divergence between tissue and blood T-cell populations, each tissue-infiltrating repertoire was compared with the peripheral blood repertoire of the same patient. The paired cohort comprised three low-grade glioma patients, 8 or 9 primary glioblastoma patients and three non-glioma patients contributing non-neoplastic brain tissue.

The research as a whole found: VJ-independent divergence between tissue and blood was found to be below expectation in non-neoplastic patients but above expectation in all gliomas, particularly low-grade gliomas. Small numbers underpinned the group comparisons: 8 or 9 glioblastoma patients, three low-grade glioma patients and three non-neoplastic patients. Very few CDR3 sequences were found to be shared between tissue and blood, and this scarcity was attributed to high CDR3 diversity and limited sampling.

TCR alpha and beta CDR3 regions were amplified with the iRepertoire nested amplicon-rescue multiplex PCR (arm-PCR) platform from RNA. The input for one-step reverse transcription and amplification was about 100-400 ng of either tissue mRNA or PBMC total RNA. Following bead purification, Illumina adapters were added by a secondary multiplex PCR, and the libraries were gel-purified between 200 and 400 bp. The libraries contained internal 6-nucleotide barcodes that were used for demultiplexing. Libraries were sequenced on an Illumina MiSeq with 2x220 or 2x250 nucleotide paired-end reads. Concerning the study's data processing: Paired reads were merged using FLASH 1.2.11 and were aligned to the GRCh37 human genome using BWA-MEM, after which TRA and TRB reads were extracted. An IMGT-derived reference of cassette sequences and CDR3 motifs, with pseudogenes included, was used for V and J assignment. Reads were translated in three frames, and productive CDR3s were defined as those with a C...FGXG motif and no stop codons. A clonotype was defined as a unique combination of a V-J cassette pair and a CDR3 amino acid sequence. Filtering of reads was based on Hamming distance, with the threshold set by the sequence error rate of each sample in mapped regions. TCRdb trimmed public reads at Q25 via fastp, called clones via MiXCR and kept in-frame beta chains. Records with the same CDR3 protein are collapsed into one entry carrying the most frequent genes and DNA. None of the V and J calls come from the authors' own analysis; TCRdb made them. This sample comprises about 140,000 distinct CDR3 sequences, about two fifths of them detected only once. Around 20% of the sample comes from the top ten.

The V and J segments used are TRBV2 and TRBJ1-2; the D gene cannot be named for sure. Material: glioma tissue, nonneoplastic brain tissue, or PBMCs (not recorded which). The receptor comes from a human donor with low-grade glioma or glioblastoma, undergoing nonglioma brain surgery, or in good health (not recorded which). The DNA sequence follows: TGTGCCAGCAGTGAAGGGAGGACGACTACCAGGCACTACACCTTC. The resulting protein is CASSEGRTTTRHYTF.